Included here is one T cell receptor beta chain sequence, with context. Its antigen remains unidentified. Libraries were prepared by immunoSEQ multiplex PCR; TCRdb keeps only in-frame clonotypes and omits some of them. The data contain around 60,000 clones, 70% to 90% of them singletons. Described time point: cycle 4 day 1 (C4D1), after around six weeks of nivolumab. All trial patients relapsed after autologous stem cell transplantation. Responses achieved at best were complete response, partial response or progressive disease. The sample belongs to a study of PD-1 blockade in classical Hodgkin lymphoma. The V gene's germline CDR1 is SEHNR and CDR2 FQNEAQ (reference sequence). The V gene lost 3 bases and the J gene lost 0 bases, with 15 bases spanning the gap. This CDR3 has 17 amino acids. Study-wide results and caveats: Exclusion was applied to patients who started nivolumab under 1 year after ASCT. The drivers behind the repertoire differences, possibly disease activity or prior therapy, remain undefined. It was CD4+ TCR diversity, not CD8+, that rose significantly by C4D1.

This chain uses TRBV7-9 with TRBJ1-3; D is unresolved. The sample was peripheral blood mononuclear cells (PBMCs), taken before the fourth cycle of nivolumab. This clonotype originated in a human donor with classical Hodgkin lymphoma. DNA of the CDR3: TGTGCCAGCAGCTTCCCCTTGACGCCGAGCTCTGGAAACACCATATATTTT. This translates into CASSFPLTPSSGNTIYF.